This T cell receptor (beta chain) was sequenced for a study of control samples from healthy donors and cancer patients. CDR1 and CDR2 from the germline V gene are SQVTM and ANQGSEA. V gave up 0 bases and J gave up 1 base, with 15 bases separating them. This CDR3 spans 16 amino acids. Data came from immunoSEQ multiplex PCR; TCRdb stores just in-frame clones and leaves some out. Counted here are about 190,000 clones, around 90% occurring once; the ten biggest clones make up over 1.5%. The chain joins TRBV29-1 to TRBJ1-1; TRBD1 might be the D (5 bases). Specimen: blood. This clonotype was obtained from a man aged 30 to 39 in good health. The CDR3 here is CSVEEHSDGGNTEAFF. As DNA, the CDR3 is TGCAGCGTTGAAGAACATTCCGACGGGGGGAACACTGAAGCTTTCTTT.